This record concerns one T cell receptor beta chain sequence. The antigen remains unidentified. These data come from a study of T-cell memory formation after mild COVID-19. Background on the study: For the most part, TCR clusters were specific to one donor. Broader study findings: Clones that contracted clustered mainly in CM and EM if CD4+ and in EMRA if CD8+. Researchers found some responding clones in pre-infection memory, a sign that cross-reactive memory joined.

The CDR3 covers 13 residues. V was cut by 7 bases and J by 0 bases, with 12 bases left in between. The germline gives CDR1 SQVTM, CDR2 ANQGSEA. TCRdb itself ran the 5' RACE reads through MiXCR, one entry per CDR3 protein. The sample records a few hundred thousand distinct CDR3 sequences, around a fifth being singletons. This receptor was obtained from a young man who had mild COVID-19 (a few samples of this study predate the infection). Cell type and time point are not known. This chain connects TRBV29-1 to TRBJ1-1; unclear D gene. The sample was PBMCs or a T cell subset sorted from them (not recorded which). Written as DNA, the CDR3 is TGCAGCGCCTCGTCCTTTATGAACACTGAAGCTTTCTTT. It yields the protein CSASSFMNTEAFF.